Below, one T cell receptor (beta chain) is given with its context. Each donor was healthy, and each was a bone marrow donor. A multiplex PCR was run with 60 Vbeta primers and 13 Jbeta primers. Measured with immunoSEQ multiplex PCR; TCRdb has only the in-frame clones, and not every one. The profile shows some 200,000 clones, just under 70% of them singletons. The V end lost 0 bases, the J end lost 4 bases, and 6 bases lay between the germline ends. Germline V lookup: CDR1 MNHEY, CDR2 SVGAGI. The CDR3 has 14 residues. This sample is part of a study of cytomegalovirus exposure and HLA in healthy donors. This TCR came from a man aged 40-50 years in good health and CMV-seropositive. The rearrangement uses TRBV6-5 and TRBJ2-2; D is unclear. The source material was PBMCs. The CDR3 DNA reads TGTGCCAGCAGTTACTCCCTCGGCACCGGGGAGCTGTTTTTT. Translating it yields CASSYSLGTGELFF.